This TCR beta chain was found in a study of T cell changes during pregnancy in multiple sclerosis. The table came from immunoSEQ multiplex PCR; TCRdb's copy has only in-frame clones and leaves some out. Of around 40,000 clones listed, 90% to 95% are singletons. The receptor was derived from a female donor with multiple sclerosis, enrolled in a pregnancy study. This sample comprised CD8+ T cells from peripheral blood mononuclear cells, obtained in the third trimester of pregnancy.

The CDR3 reads CASSFENEEKLFF. CDR3 DNA: TGTGCCAGCAGCTTTGAAAACGAGGAAAAACTGTTTTTT. V and J are TRBV7-8 and TRBJ1-4; the D is unclear. Trimming stripped 3 bases from V and 8 bases from J, with 10 bases between. The CDR3 is 13 residues long. CDR1 is SGHVS, CDR2 FQNEAQ, per germline.